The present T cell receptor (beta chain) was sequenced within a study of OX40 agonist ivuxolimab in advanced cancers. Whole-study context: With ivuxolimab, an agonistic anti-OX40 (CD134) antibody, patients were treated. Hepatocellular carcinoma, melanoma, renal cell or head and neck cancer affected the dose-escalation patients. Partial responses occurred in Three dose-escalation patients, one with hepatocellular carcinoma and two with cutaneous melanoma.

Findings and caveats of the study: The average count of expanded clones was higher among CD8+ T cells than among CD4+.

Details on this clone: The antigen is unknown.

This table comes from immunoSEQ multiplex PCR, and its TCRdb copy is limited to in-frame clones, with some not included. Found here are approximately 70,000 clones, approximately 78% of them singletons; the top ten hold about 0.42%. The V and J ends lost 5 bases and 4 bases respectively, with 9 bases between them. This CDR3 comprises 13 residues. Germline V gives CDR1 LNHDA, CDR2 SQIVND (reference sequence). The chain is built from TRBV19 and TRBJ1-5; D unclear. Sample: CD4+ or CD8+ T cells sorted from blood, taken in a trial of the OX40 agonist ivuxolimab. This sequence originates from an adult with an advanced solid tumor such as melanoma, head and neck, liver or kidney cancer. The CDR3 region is CASSSSLNQPQHF. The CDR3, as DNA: TGTGCCAGTAGTTCCTCCTTGAATCAGCCCCAGCATTTT.